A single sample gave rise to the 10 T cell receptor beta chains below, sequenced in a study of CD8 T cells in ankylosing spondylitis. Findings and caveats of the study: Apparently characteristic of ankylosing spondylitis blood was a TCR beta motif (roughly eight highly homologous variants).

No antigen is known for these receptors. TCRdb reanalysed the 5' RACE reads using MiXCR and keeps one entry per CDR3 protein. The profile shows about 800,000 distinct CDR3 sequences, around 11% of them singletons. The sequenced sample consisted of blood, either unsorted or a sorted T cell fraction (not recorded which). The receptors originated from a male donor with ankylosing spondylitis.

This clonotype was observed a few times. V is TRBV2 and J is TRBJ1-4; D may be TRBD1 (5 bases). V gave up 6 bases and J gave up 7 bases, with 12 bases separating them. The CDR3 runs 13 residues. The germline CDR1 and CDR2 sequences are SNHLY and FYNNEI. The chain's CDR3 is CASRTGDGEKLFF. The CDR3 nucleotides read TGTGCCAGCAGAACGGGGGACGGTGAAAAACTGTTTTTT.

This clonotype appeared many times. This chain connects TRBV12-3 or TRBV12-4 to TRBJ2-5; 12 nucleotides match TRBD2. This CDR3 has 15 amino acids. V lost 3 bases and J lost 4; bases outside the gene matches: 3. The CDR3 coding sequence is TGTGCCAGCAGTTTGACTAGCGGGAGAAGAGAGACCCAGTACTTC. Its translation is CASSLTSGRRETQYF.

The CDR3 here is CASSTTGGSTGELFF. CDR3 DNA: TGTGCCAGCAGCACCACGGGAGGAAGCACCGGGGAGCTGTTTTTT. The chain is built from TRBV7-3 and TRBJ2-2; 7 bases are a match to TRBD2. Trimming at V came to 5 bases and at J to 4 bases, leaving 7 bases not matched to a gene. Germline V gene lookup returns CDR1 SGHTA and CDR2 FQGTGA. The CDR3 is 15 residues long.

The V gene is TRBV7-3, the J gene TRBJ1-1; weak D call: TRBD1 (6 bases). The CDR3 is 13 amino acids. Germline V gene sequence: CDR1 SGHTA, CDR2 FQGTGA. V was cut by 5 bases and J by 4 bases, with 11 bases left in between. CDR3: CASSAQDSTEAFF. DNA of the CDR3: TGTGCCAGCAGCGCTCAGGACAGCACTGAAGCTTTCTTT.

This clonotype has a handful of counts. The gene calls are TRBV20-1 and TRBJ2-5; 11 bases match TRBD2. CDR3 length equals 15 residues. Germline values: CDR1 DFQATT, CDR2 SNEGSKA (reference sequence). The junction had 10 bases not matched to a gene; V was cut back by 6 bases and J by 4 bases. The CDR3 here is CSADSLAGVGETQYF. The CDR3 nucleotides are TGCAGTGCCGATTCACTAGCGGGAGTAGGAGAGACCCAGTACTTC.

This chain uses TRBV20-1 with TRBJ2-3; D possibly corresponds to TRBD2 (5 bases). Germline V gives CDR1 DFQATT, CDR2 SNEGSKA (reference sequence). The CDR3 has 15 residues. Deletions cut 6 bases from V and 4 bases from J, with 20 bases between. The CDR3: CSAPRGGPIADTQYF. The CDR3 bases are TGCAGTGCACCCCGTGGAGGCCCAATAGCAGATACGCAGTATTTT.

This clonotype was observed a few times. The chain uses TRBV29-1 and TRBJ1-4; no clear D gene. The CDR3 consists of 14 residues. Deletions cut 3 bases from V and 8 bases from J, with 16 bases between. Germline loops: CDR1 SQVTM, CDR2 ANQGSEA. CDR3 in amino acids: CSVEDVASREKLFF. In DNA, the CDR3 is TGCAGCGTTGAGGATGTGGCATCTCGGGAAAAACTGTTTTTT.

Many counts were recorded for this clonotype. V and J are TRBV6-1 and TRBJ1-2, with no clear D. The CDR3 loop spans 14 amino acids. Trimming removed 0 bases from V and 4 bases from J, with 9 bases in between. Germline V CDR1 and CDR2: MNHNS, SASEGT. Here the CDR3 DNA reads TGTGCCAGCAGTGAAGCAGGGCCTGGCTATGGCTACACCTTC. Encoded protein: CASSEAGPGYGYTF.

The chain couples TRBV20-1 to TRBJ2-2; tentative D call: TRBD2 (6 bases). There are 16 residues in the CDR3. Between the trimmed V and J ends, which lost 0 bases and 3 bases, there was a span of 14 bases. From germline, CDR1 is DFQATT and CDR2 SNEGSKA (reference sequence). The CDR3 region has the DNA TGCAGTGCTAGAGAACGGGCGGGATTTCACACCGGGGAGCTGTTTTTT. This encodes CSARERAGFHTGELFF.

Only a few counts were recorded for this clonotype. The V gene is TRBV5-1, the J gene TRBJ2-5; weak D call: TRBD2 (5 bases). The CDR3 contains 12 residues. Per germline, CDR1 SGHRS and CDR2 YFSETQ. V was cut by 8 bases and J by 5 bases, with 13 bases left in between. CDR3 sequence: CASPRGGETQYF. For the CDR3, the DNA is TGCGCCAGTCCCCGCGGCGGGGAGACCCAGTACTTC.